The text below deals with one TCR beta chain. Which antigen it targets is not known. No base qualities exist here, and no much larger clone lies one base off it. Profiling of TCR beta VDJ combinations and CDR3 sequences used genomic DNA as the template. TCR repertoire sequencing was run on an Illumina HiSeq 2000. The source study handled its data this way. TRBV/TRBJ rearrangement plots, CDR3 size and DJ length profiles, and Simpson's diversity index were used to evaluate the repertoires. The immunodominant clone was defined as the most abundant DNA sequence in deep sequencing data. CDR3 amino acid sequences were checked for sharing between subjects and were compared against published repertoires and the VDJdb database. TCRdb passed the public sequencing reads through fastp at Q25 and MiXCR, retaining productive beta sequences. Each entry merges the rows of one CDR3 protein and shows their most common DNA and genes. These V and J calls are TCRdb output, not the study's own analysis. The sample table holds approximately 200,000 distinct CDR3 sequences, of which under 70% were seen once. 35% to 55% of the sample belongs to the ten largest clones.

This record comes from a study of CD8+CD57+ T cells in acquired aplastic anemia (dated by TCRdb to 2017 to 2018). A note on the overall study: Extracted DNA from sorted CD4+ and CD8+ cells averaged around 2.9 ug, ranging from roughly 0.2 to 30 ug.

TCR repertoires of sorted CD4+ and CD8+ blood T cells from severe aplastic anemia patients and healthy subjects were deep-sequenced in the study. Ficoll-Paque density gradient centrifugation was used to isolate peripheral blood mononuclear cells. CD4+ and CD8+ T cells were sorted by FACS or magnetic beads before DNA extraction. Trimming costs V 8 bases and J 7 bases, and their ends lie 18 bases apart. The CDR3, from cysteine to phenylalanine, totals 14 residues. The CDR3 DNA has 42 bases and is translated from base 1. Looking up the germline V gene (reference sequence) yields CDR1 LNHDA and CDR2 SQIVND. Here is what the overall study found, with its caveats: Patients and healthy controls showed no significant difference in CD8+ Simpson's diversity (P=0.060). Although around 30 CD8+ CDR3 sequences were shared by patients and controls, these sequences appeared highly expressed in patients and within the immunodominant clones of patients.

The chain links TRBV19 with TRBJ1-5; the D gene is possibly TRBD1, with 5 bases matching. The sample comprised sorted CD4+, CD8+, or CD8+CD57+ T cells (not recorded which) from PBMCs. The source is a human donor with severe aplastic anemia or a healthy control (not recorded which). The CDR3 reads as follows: CASGTISGGQPQHF. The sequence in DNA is TGTGCCAGTGGTACAATCTCCGGGGGACAGCCCCAGCATTTT.